These T cell receptor beta chains were read from a single sample in a study of cytomegalovirus exposure and HLA in healthy donors. Method: immunoSEQ multiplex PCR; TCRdb's copy keeps in-frame clones and lacks some. The data contain about 120,000 clones, 81% of them singletons. Sequencing was done on a sample of PBMCs. The receptors originated from a woman between 35 and 50 years old in good health and CMV-seronegative. Each CDR3 is given with its conserved first and last residue. D genes are given only for firm matches. Not all rows give a size; the values are once, few, many and, for expanded clones, a class.

v_call	d_call	clone_size	j_call	cdr3_nt	cdr3_aa
TRBV5-1	TRBD2	.	TRBJ2-3	TGCGCCAGCAGCTTGGAAGGAGGTACTAGCGGGAGCCGCACAGATACGCAGTATTTT	CASSLEGGTSGSRTDTQYF
TRBV2	.	.	TRBJ2-3	TGTGCCGGGACTCCGGGGTCTAGCACAGATACGCAGTATTTT	CAGTPGSSTDTQYF
TRBV2	.	.	TRBJ1-1	TGTGCCAGCAGTGATTCTGGGCAGCGGTACGAAGCTTTCTTT	CASSDSGQRYEAFF
TRBV7-8	.	.	TRBJ2-1	TGTGCCAGCAGCCTGCCGGGTTCCTTAAGTTATGAGCAGTTCTTC	CASSLPGSLSYEQFF
TRBV29-1	TRBD1	.	TRBJ2-2	TGCAGCGTTGAAAGTCCGGGACAGGGGGTCGGGGAGCTGTTTTTT	CSVESPGQGVGELFF
TRBV15	.	.	TRBJ1-1	TGTGCCACCAGCCTGAGGAGTCCCGGGGCTGAAGCTTTCTTT	CATSLRSPGAEAFF
TRBV6-4	TRBD2	.	TRBJ2-3	TGTGCCAGCAGTGCGCTAGCGGGGGGAACAGATACGCAGTATTTT	CASSALAGGTDTQYF
TRBV5-1	.	.	TRBJ1-4	TGCGCCAGCAGCCCGTCGGTTGTACGGTCAAATGAAAAACTGTTTTTT	CASSPSVVRSNEKLFF
TRBV6-4	TRBD2	.	TRBJ2-5	TGTGCCAGCAGCTTTCGGTCTAGCGGTCAAGAGACCCAGTACTTC	CASSFRSSGQETQYF
TRBV7-9	TRBD1	.	TRBJ1-1	TGTTCCAGCAGCTTAGGGACAGGGGTGGGGAACACTGAAGCTTTCTTT	CSSSLGTGVGNTEAFF
TRBV4-2	.	once	TRBJ2-5	TGTGCCAGCAGCCAAGTACTAGGGGGAGAGACCCAGTACTTC	CASSQVLGGETQYF
TRBV18	TRBD1	.	TRBJ2-3	TGTGCCAGCTCACCGCTGGAAGCGACAGGGAAAACAGATACGCAGTATTTT	CASSPLEATGKTDTQYF
TRBV7-2	TRBD1	.	TRBJ2-7	TGTGCCAGCAGCTACAACAGGGGTTGGTACGAGCAGTACTTC	CASSYNRGWYEQYF
TRBV2	TRBD1	few	TRBJ1-1	TGTGCCAGCAAGAGACAGGGCGCTGAAGCTTTCTTT	CASKRQGAEAFF
TRBV11-2	.	.	TRBJ1-6	TGTGCCAGCAGCTATATTCGACAGAATAATTCACCCCTCCACTTT	CASSYIRQNNSPLHF
TRBV18	.	once	TRBJ1-2	TGTGCCAGCTCACCACCTACAAAGTCGTATGGCTACACCTTC	CASSPPTKSYGYTF
TRBV7-9	TRBD1	once	TRBJ2-1	TGTGCCAGCACCCCAGCAGCGGGACAGGGTGAGCAGTTCTTC	CASTPAAGQGEQFF
TRBV9	TRBD1	.	TRBJ2-2	TGTGCCAGCAGCGTAGGGACAGGGGATCGGACCGGGGAGCTGTTTTTT	CASSVGTGDRTGELFF
TRBV4-2	TRBD2	once	TRBJ2-5	TGTGCCAGCAGCCAAGATCGGCTAGCGGGATCCCAAGAGACCCAGTACTTC	CASSQDRLAGSQETQYF
TRBV10-2	.	.	TRBJ2-1	TGCGCCAGCAGTGACGGCAATGAGCAGTTCTTC	CASSDGNEQFF
TRBV7-2	.	.	TRBJ2-3	TGTGCCAGCAGCTTACTTTCGGCGGCACCTAATACGCAGTATTTT	CASSLLSAAPNTQYF
TRBV2	.	.	TRBJ2-1	TGTGCCAGCAGTACGGACAGCTACAATGAGCAGTTCTTC	CASSTDSYNEQFF
TRBV5-8	.	.	TRBJ2-5	TGTGCCAGCATCAGGTGGAGGTCAGAGACCCAGTACTTC	CASIRWRSETQYF
TRBV18	.	.	TRBJ2-1	TGTGCCAGCTCACCACGGGAGGCGGGGCTCGGTGAGCAGTTCTTC	CASSPREAGLGEQFF
TRBV27	TRBD2	.	TRBJ2-3	TGTGCCAGCAGTTTACGTCGGGGGGGAGATACGCAGTATTTT	CASSLRRGGDTQYF
TRBV5-1	TRBD2	.	TRBJ2-1	TGCGCCAGCAGCCGGGGGACTAGCGGGAGTAGAGATGAGCAGTTCTTC	CASSRGTSGSRDEQFF
TRBV5-1	.	.	TRBJ1-1	TGCGCCAGCAGAGGACAGAGTTCGGAGAACACTGAAGCTTTCTTT	CASRGQSSENTEAFF
TRBV19	TRBD1	.	TRBJ1-3	TGTGCCAGTAGTATGGAGTCGGACAGGGAGCATCCTGGAAACACCATATATTTT	CASSMESDREHPGNTIYF
TRBV15	TRBD2	.	TRBJ2-1	TGTGCCACCAGCAGAGATCGTCAGCGGGAGGGCACCCATGAGCAGTTCTTC	CATSRDRQREGTHEQFF
TRBV5-1	.	.	TRBJ2-5	TGCGCCAGCAACCCGGCTAGGGGAGAGACCCAGTACTTC	CASNPARGETQYF
TRBV5-1	.	.	TRBJ1-5	TGCGCCAGCAGCTTTTCTCCAGGGGACCATCAGCCCCAGCATTTT	CASSFSPGDHQPQHF
TRBV6-1	TRBD2	.	TRBJ2-1	TGTGCCAGCAGCCAACTAGCGGGGGCCTACAATGAGCAGTTCTTC	CASSQLAGAYNEQFF
TRBV2	.	.	TRBJ1-2	TGTGCCAGCAGTGTCCAGGGGAACTATGGCTACACCTTC	CASSVQGNYGYTF
TRBV6-5	TRBD1	few	TRBJ1-4	TGTGCCAGCAGTTACTACTCAGGGGGCAATGAAAAACTGTTTTTT	CASSYYSGGNEKLFF
TRBV19	TRBD1	.	TRBJ1-2	TGTGCCAGTAGCACAGGGGAGTCCCACTATGGCTACACCTTC	CASSTGESHYGYTF
TRBV20-1	.	once	TRBJ1-1	TGCAGTGCTATGGCTGCTGAAGCTTTCTTT	CSAMAAEAFF
TRBV1	.	.	TRBJ2-3	TGCACCAGCAGCCAAGAGGGTTACAGGCCGATACTCAGGGTAGACACAGATACGCAGTATTTT	CTSSQEGYRPILRVDTDTQYF